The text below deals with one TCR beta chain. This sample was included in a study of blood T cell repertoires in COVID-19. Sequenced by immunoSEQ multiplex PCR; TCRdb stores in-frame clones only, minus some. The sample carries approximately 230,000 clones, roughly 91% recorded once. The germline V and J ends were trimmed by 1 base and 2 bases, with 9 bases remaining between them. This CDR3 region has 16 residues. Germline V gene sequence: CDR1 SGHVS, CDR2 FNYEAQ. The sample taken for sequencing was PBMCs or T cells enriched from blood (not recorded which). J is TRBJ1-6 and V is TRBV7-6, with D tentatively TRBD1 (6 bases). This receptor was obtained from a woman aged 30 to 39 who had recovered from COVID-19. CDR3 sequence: CASSLEGDTYNSPLHF. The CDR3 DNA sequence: TGTGCCAGCAGCTTAGAGGGGGATACCTATAATTCACCCCTCCACTTT.